This TCR beta chain emerged from a study of shared clonotypes between healthy human individuals. Study in general: Contributing individuals were a couple of females and three males aged 18 to 49.

CDR1 is MNHEY and CDR2 is SVGAGI in the germline V gene. This CDR3 comprises 15 residues. V was shortened by 5 bases and J by 10 bases, with 21 bases between the two germline ends. Assay used: immunoSEQ multiplex PCR; TCRdb lists only in-frame clones, some missing. This sample has about 1 million clones, with about 70% found just once. Sequencing was carried out using memory CD4+ T cells sorted from blood. Sample subset: CD45RA-negative fraction. The rearrangement joins TRBV6-5 to TRBJ2-1, with a tentative D call TRBD1 (6 bases). The TCR originated in a man aged 18 to 30 in good health. The CDR3 loop reads CASSPSGHSGQEQFF. For the CDR3, the DNA is TGTGCCAGCAGTCCCTCGGGACATTCAGGACAAGAGCAGTTCTTC.